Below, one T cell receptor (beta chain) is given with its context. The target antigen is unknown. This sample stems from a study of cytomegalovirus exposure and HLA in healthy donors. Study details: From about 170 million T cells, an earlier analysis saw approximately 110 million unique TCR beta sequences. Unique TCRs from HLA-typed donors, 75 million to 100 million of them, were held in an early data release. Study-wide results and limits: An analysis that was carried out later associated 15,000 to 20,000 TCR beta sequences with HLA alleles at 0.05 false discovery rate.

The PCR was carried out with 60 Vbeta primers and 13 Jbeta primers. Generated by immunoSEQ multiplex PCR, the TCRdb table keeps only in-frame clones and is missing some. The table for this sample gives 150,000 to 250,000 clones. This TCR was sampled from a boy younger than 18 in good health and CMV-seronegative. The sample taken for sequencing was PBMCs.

This chain's CDR3 is CASSLSGSPNTGELFF. The DNA for the CDR3 is TGTGCCAGCAGCTTAAGTGGCTCCCCGAACACCGGGGAGCTGTTTTTT. The chain couples TRBV7-3 to TRBJ2-2, with D unresolved. Trimming cost V 1 base and J 0 bases, with 9 bases left between them. There are 16 residues in the CDR3. Germline CDR1 SGHTA, CDR2 FQGTGA.